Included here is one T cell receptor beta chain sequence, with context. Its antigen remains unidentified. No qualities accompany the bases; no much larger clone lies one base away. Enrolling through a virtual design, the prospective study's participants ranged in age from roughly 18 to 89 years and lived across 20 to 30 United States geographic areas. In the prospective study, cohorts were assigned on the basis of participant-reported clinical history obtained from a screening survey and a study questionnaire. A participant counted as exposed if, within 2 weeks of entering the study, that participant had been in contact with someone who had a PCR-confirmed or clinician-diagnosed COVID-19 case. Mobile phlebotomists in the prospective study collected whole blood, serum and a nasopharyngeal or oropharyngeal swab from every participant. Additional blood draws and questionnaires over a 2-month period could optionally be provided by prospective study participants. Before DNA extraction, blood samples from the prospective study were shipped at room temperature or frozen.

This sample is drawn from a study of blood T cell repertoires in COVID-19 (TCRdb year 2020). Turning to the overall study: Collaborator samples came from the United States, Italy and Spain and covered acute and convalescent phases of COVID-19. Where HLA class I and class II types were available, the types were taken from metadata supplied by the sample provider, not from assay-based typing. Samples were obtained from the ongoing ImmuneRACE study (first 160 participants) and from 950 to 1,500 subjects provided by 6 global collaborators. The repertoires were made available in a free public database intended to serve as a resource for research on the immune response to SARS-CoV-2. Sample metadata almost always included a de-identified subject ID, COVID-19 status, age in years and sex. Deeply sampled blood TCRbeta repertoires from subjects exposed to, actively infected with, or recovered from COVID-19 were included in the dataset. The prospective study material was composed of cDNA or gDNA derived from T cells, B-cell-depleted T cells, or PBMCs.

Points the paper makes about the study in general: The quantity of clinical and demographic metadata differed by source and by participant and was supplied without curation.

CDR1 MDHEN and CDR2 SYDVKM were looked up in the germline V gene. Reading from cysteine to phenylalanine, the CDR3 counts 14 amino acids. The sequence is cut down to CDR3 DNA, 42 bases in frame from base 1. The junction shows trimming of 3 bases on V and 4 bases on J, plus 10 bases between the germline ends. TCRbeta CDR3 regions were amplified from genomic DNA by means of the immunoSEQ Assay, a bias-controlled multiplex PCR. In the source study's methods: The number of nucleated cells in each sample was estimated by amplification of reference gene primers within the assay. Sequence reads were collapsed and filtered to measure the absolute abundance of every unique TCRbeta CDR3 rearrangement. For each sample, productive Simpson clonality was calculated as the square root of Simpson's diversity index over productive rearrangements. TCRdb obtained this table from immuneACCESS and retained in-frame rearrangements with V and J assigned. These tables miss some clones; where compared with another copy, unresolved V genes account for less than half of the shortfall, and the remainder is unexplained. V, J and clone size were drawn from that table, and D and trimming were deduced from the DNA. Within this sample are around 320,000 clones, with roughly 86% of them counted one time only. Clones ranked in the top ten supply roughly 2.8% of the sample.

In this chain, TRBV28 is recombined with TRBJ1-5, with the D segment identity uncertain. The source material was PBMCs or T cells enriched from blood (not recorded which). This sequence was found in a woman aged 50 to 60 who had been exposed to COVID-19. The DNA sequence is TGTGCCAGCAGTTTGCGCGGGAAAAATCAGCCCCAGCATTTT. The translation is CASSLRGKNQPQHF. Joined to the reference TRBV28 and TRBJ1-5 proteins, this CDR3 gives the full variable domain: DVKVTQSSRYLVKRTGEKVFLECVQDMDHENMFWYRQDPGLGLRLIYFSYDVKMKEKGDIPEGYSVSREKKERFSLILESASTNQTSMYLCASSLRGKNQPQHFGDGTRLSIL.